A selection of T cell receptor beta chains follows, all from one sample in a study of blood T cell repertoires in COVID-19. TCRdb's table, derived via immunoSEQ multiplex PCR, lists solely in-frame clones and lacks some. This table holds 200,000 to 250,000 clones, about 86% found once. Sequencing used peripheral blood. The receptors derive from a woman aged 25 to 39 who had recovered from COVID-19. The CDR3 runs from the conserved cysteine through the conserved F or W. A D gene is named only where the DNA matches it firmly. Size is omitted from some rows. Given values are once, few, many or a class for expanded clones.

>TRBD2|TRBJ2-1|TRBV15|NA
CATSVTREGYNEQFF
TGTGCCACCAGTGTCACGCGGGAGGGCTACAATGAGCAGTTCTTC
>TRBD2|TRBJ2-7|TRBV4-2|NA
CASSQTSGRWGEQYF
TGTGCCAGCAGTCAGACTAGCGGGAGATGGGGCGAGCAGTACTTC
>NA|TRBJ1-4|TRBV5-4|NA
CASSPKQGLGEKLFF
TGTGCCAGCAGCCCGAAACAGGGCTTGGGTGAAAAACTGTTTTTT
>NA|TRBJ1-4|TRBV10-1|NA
CASSVSHGEKLFF
TGCGCCAGCAGTGTTAGCCATGGAGAAAAACTGTTTTTT
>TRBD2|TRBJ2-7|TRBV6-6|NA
CASSDGLAGGSEQYF
TGTGCCAGCAGTGATGGACTAGCGGGAGGGAGCGAGCAGTACTTC
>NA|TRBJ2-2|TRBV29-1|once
CSVDGGAVTGELFF
TGCAGCGTTGATGGAGGGGCGGTCACCGGGGAGCTGTTTTTT
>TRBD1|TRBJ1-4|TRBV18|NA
CASSSGQGATNEKLFF
TGTGCCAGCTCATCCGGACAGGGGGCAACTAATGAAAAACTGTTTTTT
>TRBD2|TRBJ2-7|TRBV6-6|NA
CASSRYGTSGRAVPYEQYF
TGTGCCAGCAGTCGGTATGGGACTAGCGGGAGGGCCGTACCATACGAGCAGTACTTC
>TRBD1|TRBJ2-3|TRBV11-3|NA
CASSPGTGADTQYF
TGTGCCAGCAGCCCTGGGACAGGGGCAGATACGCAGTATTTT
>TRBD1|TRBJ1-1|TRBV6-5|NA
CASRDRVPVRAFF
TGTGCCAGCAGGGACAGGGTCCCGGTTCGGGCTTTCTTT
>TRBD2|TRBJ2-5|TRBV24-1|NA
CATSDPGTTGETQYF
TGTGCCACCAGTGACCCCGGGACTACGGGCGAGACCCAGTACTTC
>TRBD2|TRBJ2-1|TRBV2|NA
CASRELAGVGNEQFF
TGTGCCAGCAGGGAGCTAGCGGGAGTGGGAAATGAGCAGTTCTTC
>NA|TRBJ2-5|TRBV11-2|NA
CASSQPRGGPQETQYF
TGTGCCAGCAGCCAACCCAGGGGCGGCCCCCAAGAGACCCAGTACTTC
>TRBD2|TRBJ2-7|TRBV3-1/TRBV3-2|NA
CASSRTSGGSSYEQYF
TGTGCCAGCAGCCGGACTAGCGGGGGGAGCTCCTACGAGCAGTACTTC
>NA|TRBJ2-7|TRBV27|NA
CASSLNWAGVGREQYF
TGTGCCAGCAGTTTAAACTGGGCAGGCGTGGGGCGCGAGCAGTACTTC
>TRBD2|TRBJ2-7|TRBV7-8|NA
CASNQLAVDYEQYF
TGTGCCAGCAACCAACTAGCGGTAGACTACGAGCAGTACTTC
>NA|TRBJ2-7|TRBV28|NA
CASSFLGTSSYEQYF
TGTGCCAGCAGTTTTCTAGGGACTTCATCCTACGAGCAGTACTTC
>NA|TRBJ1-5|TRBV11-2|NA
CASSFGRGNQPQHF
TGTGCCAGCAGCTTCGGCAGAGGGAATCAGCCCCAGCATTTT
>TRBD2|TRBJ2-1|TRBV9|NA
CASSGTSGRMNEQFF
TGTGCCAGCAGCGGGACTAGCGGGAGAATGAATGAGCAGTTCTTC
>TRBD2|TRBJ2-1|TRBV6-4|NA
CASSDGREGREQFF
TGTGCCAGCAGTGACGGGCGGGAGGGTAGAGAGCAGTTCTTC
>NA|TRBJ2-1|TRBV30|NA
CAWCRGSYNEQFF
TGTGCCTGGTGTAGGGGCTCCTACAATGAGCAGTTCTTC
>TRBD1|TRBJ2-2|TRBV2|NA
CASKGQGDTGELFF
TGTGCCAGCAAAGGACAGGGTGACACCGGGGAGCTGTTTTTT
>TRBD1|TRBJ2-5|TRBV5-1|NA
CASSFTGGIRETQYF
TGCGCCAGCAGCTTCACAGGGGGGATCCGGGAGACCCAGTACTTC
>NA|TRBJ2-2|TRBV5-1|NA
CASSLVWAGSPSGELFF
TGCGCCAGCAGCTTGGTATGGGCGGGATCCCCCTCCGGGGAGCTGTTTTTT
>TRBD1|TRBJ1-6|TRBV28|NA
CASSSGGWPYNSPLHF
TGTGCCAGTAGCTCAGGGGGCTGGCCCTATAATTCACCCCTCCACTTT
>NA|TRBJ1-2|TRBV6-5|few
CASRDQGSGYTF
TGTGCCAGCAGGGACCAGGGGAGTGGCTACACCTTC
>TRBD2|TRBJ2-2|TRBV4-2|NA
CASSQEPSGGGNTGELFF
TGTGCCAGCAGCCAAGAGCCGTCGGGGGGTGGGAACACCGGGGAGCTGTTTTTT
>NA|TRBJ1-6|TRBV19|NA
CASSPFGGATNNSPLHF
TGTGCCAGTAGTCCCTTCGGAGGGGCTACAAATAATTCACCCCTCCACTTT
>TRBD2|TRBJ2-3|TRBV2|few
CASSENLGLAEADTQYF
TGTGCCAGCAGTGAAAACCTTGGACTAGCGGAAGCCGATACGCAGTATTTT
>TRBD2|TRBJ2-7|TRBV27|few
CASSLGASGRYEQYF
TGTGCCAGCAGTTTGGGGGCTAGCGGGAGGTACGAGCAGTACTTC
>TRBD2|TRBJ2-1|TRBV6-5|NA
CASSLLAGGPNEQFF
TGTGCCAGCAGTCTTCTAGCGGGAGGTCCCAATGAGCAGTTCTTC
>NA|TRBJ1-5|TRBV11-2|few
CASSLNREGQPQHF
TGTGCCAGCAGCTTAAACAGGGAGGGGCAGCCCCAGCATTTT
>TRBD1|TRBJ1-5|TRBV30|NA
CAWSLPDRDNQPQHF
TGTGCCTGGAGTTTACCAGACAGGGATAATCAGCCCCAGCATTTT
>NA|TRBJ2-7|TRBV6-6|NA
CASSYTQTSYEQYF
TGTGCCAGCAGTTACACTCAGACTAGTTACGAGCAGTACTTC
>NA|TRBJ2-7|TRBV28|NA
CASSLRSGASYEQYF
TGTGCCAGCAGTTTGAGGTCGGGTGCCTCCTACGAGCAGTACTTC
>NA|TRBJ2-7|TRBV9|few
CASSASAGQTYEQYF
TGTGCCAGCAGCGCATCGGCGGGACAGACCTACGAGCAGTACTTC
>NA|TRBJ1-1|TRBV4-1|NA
CASSQGWALGGTEAFF
TGCGCCAGCAGCCAAGGGTGGGCGCTAGGAGGCACTGAAGCTTTCTTT
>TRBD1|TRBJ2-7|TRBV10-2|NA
CASSEGGLGQESSYEQYF
TGCGCCAGCAGTGAAGGGGGCTTAGGACAGGAAAGCTCCTACGAGCAGTACTTC
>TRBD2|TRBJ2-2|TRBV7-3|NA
CASSFRPSGRADTGELFF
TGTGCCAGCAGCTTTCGTCCTAGCGGGAGGGCCGACACCGGGGAGCTGTTTTTT
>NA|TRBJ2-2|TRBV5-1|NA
CATSLDSNTGELFF
TGCGCCACCAGTTTGGACAGTAACACCGGGGAGCTGTTTTTT
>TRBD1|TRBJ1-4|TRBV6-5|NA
CASSYSGGTNEKLFF
TGTGCCAGCAGTTACTCAGGGGGCACTAATGAAAAACTGTTTTTT
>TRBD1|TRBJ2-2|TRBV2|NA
CAFSGTGYPTGELFF
TGTGCCTTCTCCGGGACAGGGTATCCCACCGGGGAGCTGTTTTTT
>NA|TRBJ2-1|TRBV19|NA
CASSIALADYNEQFF
TGTGCCAGTAGTATTGCACTAGCCGATTACAATGAGCAGTTCTTC
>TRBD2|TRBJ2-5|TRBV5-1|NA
CASSSAAGLAKGETQYF
TGCGCCAGCAGCTCCGCCGCGGGACTAGCGAAAGGAGAGACCCAGTACTTC
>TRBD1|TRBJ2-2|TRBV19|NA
CASSIPGQGEYTGELFF
TGTGCCAGTAGTATTCCCGGACAGGGAGAATACACCGGGGAGCTGTTTTTT
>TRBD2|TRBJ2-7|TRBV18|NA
CASSPLGLAGEGQHYEQYF
TGTGCCAGCTCACCCCTTGGACTAGCGGGAGAAGGGCAACACTACGAGCAGTACTTC
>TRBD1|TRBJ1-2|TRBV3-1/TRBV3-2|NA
CASSQGGGQIYGYTF
TGTGCCAGCAGCCAAGGAGGGGGCCAGATCTATGGCTACACCTTC
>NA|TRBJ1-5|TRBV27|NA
CASSFMGGNQPQHF
TGTGCCAGCAGTTTTATGGGAGGCAATCAGCCCCAGCATTTT
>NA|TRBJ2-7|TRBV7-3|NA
CASSWGGGPYEQYF
TGTGCCAGCAGCTGGGGTGGAGGGCCCTACGAGCAGTACTTC
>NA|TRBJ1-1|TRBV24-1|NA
CATSDQGYTEAFF
TGTGCCACCAGTGATCAGGGGTACACTGAAGCTTTCTTT
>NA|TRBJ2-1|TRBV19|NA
CASSMGGASYNEQFF
TGTGCCAGTAGTATGGGCGGGGCCTCCTACAATGAGCAGTTCTTC
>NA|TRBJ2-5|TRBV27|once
CASSSNFGLARETQYF
TGTGCCAGCAGTTCGAACTTCGGGCTAGCAAGGGAGACCCAGTACTTC
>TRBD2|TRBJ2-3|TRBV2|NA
CASMKREGRDTQYF
TGTGCCAGCATGAAGCGGGAGGGCAGGGATACGCAGTATTTT
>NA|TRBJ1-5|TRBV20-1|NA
CSASRVSQPQHF
TGCAGTGCTAGTCGGGTCTCGCAGCCCCAGCATTTT
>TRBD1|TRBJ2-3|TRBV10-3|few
CAISKGTDTDTQYF
TGTGCCATCAGTAAAGGGACAGACACAGATACGCAGTATTTT
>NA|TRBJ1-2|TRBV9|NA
CASSAGEGDYGYTF
TGTGCCAGCAGCGCCGGGGAAGGTGACTATGGCTACACCTTC
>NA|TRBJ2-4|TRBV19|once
CASSIDPGAPGKLYF
TGTGCCAGTAGTATAGATCCCGGCGCCCCAGGGAAATTGTACTTC
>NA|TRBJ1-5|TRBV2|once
CASRPGSSNQPQHF
TGTGCCAGCAGGCCAGGGTCTAGCAATCAGCCCCAGCATTTT
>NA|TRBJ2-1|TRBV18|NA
CASSPGIALDNEQFF
TGTGCCAGCTCACCAGGGATAGCGCTCGATAATGAGCAGTTCTTC